Presented here are 21 T cell receptor beta chains from one specimen sequenced in a study of T-cell reconstitution after alpha-beta-depleted transplantation in children. Preparation of the TCRbeta library used unique molecular identifiers. One entry per CDR3 protein, called by TCRdb with MiXCR from the PCR reads. Altogether around 16,000 distinct CDR3 sequences are present, roughly 8.2% being singletons, with the ten largest covering less than 40%. This material consisted of PBMCs, mostly from graft donor cells, taken 60 days after TCRalphabeta/CD19-depleted stem cell transplant. The receptors shown here come from a boy in the first two years of life who had a stem cell transplant for Wiskott-Aldrich syndrome, so the T cells may come from the graft donor.

This clonotype was counted ten times or more. V is TRBV2 and J is TRBJ1-5, with D perhaps TRBD1 (6 bases). The CDR3 runs 15 residues. Germline CDR1 is SNHLY and CDR2 is FYNNEI. The V gene lost 4 bases and the J gene lost 5 bases, with 15 bases spanning the gap. CDR3 DNA sequence: TGTGCCAGCAGTGCCGGGGGCCGGGGTTATCAGCCCCAGCATTTT. Its translation is CASSAGGRGYQPQHF.

The table lists this clonotype with many counts. V and J are TRBV3-1 and TRBJ2-1; 7 nucleotides line up with TRBD1. CDR3 length equals 15 residues. V was pared by 3 bases and J by 0 bases, with 2 bases of the junction left unmatched. CDR1 LGHDT and CDR2 YNNKEL come from the germline V gene (reference sequence). The CDR3 nucleotides read TGTGCCAGCAGCCAGTGGGACAGCTCCTACAATGAGCAGTTCTTC. It encodes CASSQWDSSYNEQFF.

This clonotype appeared many times. The rearrangement uses TRBV28 and TRBJ2-6, with a tentative D call TRBD1 (5 bases). V shed 3 bases and J shed 3 bases, with 12 bases lying between them. The CDR3 sequence is 16 residues long. The V gene's germline CDR1 is MDHEN and CDR2 SYDVKM. CDR3 coding DNA: TGTGCCAGCAGTTTCGGCGCAGGGCATGGGGCCAACGTCCTGACTTTC. It encodes CASSFGAGHGANVLTF.

V and J are TRBV5-1 and TRBJ2-5, with D possibly being TRBD1 (5 bases). V was pared by 4 bases and J by 5 bases, with 18 bases between. This CDR3 comprises 15 residues. CDR1 SGHRS and CDR2 YFSETQ come from the germline V gene. The CDR3 DNA is TGCGCCAGCAGCCCCACCTTACAGGTTTGGGAGACCCAGTACTTC. Translation gives CASSPTLQVWETQYF.

This clonotype was counted a few times. The chain links TRBV4-2 to TRBJ1-6, with 7 bases lining up with TRBD1. Losses at the gene ends were 2 bases for V and 7 bases for J; bases not matched to a gene: 5. The CDR3 is 15 residues long. Germline V gene lookup returns CDR1 LGHNA and CDR2 YNFKEQ. The CDR3 here is CASSQPGQSNSPLHF. The CDR3 coding sequence is TGTGCCAGCAGCCAACCGGGACAGTCAAATTCACCCCTCCACTTT.

This clonotype was seen repeatedly, ten times or more. This chain uses TRBV7-9 with TRBJ2-4; tentative D call: TRBD2 (6 bases). CDR3 length: 16 residues. Per germline, CDR1 SEHNR and CDR2 FQNEAQ (reference sequence). Trimming shortened V by 5 bases and J by 6 bases, and 20 bases separated the two germline ends. The CDR3 here is CASSRLGGQETNIQYF. The CDR3 nucleotides read TGTGCCAGCAGCCGTCTCGGAGGGCAGGAGACAAACATTCAGTACTTC. The full variable domain, rest sourced from reference TRBV7-9 and TRBJ2-4, is DTGVSQNPRHKITKRGQNVTFRCDPISEHNRLYWYRQTLGQGPEFLTYFQNEAQLEKSRLLSDRFSAERPKGSFSTLEIQRTEQGDSAMYLCASSRLGGQETNIQYFGAGTRLSVL.

This clonotype was detected only a few times. The chain combines TRBV2 with TRBJ2-1; D uncertain. Germline loops: CDR1 SNHLY, CDR2 FYNNEI. The CDR3 has 14 residues. The V and J ends lost 3 bases and 0 bases respectively, with 6 bases between them. CDR3 region: CASSDTSSYNEQFF. CDR3 in DNA: TGTGCCAGCAGTGACACGAGCTCCTACAATGAGCAGTTCTTC.

This clonotype has more than one count but fewer than ten. The gene calls are TRBV6-6 and TRBJ1-1; D remains ambiguous. V was cut by 10 bases and J by 5 bases, with 8 bases left in between. CDR1 and CDR2 (germline): MNHNY, SVGAGI (reference sequence). The CDR3 length is 10 residues. The CDR3 loop reads CATKGTEAFF. For the CDR3, the DNA is TGTGCCACCAAGGGAACTGAAGCTTTCTTT.

This clonotype appeared a few times. The chain joins TRBV7-6 to TRBJ2-1, with D possibly matching TRBD2 (6 bases). Germline V lookup: CDR1 SGHVS, CDR2 FNYEAQ. This CDR3 is 14 amino acids long. Trimming stripped 2 bases from V and 10 bases from J, with 15 bases between. DNA of the CDR3: TGTGCCAGCAGCTTACAACCGCGGGATCAAGAGCAGTTCTTC. Translation: CASSLQPRDQEQFF.

By sample share, this clonotype is medium-sized. The V and J genes are TRBV28 and TRBJ1-2; maybe TRBD1 (5 bases). V gave up 4 bases and J gave up 5 bases, with 14 bases separating them. Per the germline V gene, CDR1 is MDHEN and CDR2 is SYDVKM. CDR3 length: 14 amino acids. CDR3 DNA sequence: TGTGCCAGCAGTTCCGCAACAGGAGTATATGGCTACACCTTC. Translating gives CASSSATGVYGYTF.

The chain carries TRBV4-2 and TRBJ2-1; 14 bases are shared with TRBD2. CDR1 and CDR2 (germline): LGHNA, YNFKEQ. V shed 3 bases, J shed 9 bases, and the junction held 10 bases outside the gene matches. This CDR3 is 17 amino acids long. The CDR3 region is CASSQAGTSGSMGEQFF. Here the CDR3 DNA reads TGTGCCAGCAGCCAGGCCGGGACTAGCGGGAGCATGGGTGAGCAGTTCTTC.

By share, this clonotype ranks as medium-sized. CDR3 sequence (DNA): TGCGCCAGCAGCCAAGAGGACGTCACTAGCGGGTTTAACACCGGGGAGCTGTTTTTT. This sequence encodes CASSQEDVTSGFNTGELFF. This rearrangement joins TRBV4-3 to TRBJ2-2; TRBD2 aligns across 9 bases. This CDR3 spans 19 amino acids. Trimming removed 0 bases from V and 2 bases from J; junction bases left unmatched: 10. The germline V gene has CDR1 LGHNA and CDR2 YSLEER.

The sample holds many counts of this clonotype. The V and J genes are TRBV27 and TRBJ2-5, with 9 bases fitting TRBD1. The CDR3 is 13 amino acids. V was clipped by 6 bases and J by 2 bases; unmatched bases: 1. In germline, CDR1 is MNHEY, CDR2 SMNVEV (reference sequence). CDR3 sequence: CASRTGGQETQYF. In nucleotides, the CDR3 is TGTGCCAGCAGGACAGGGGGACAAGAGACCCAGTACTTC.

This clonotype was counted ten times or more. The genes are TRBV4-1 and TRBJ2-7, with 9 bases that match TRBD2. CDR3 length: 15 amino acids. Germline CDR1 is MGHRA and CDR2 is YSYEKL. Trimming removed 0 bases from V and 6 bases from J; junction bases left unmatched: 6. CDR3 coding DNA: TGCGCCAGCAGCCAAGAGCCGGGGACTAGCTTCGAGCAGTACTTC. Translating gives CASSQEPGTSFEQYF.

By share, this clonotype ranks as hyperexpanded. For the CDR3, the DNA is TGTGCCAGCAGCTTGGGGACAGGGTGGGGTCAAGAGACCCAGTACTTC. Translating it yields CASSLGTGWGQETQYF. The chain uses TRBV7-9 and TRBJ2-5; TRBD1 matches 9 bases. CDR3 length equals 16 residues. Germline-derived CDR1 and CDR2 are SEHNR and FQNEAQ (reference sequence). With V trimmed by 3 bases and J by 2 bases, 7 bases remained unmatched.

In its sample, this clonotype was seen many times. The genes are TRBV20-1 and TRBJ2-3; TRBD1 aligns across 9 bases. The CDR3 loop spans 15 amino acids. Germline CDR1 reads DFQATT; CDR2 reads SNEGSKA (reference sequence). Unmatched junction bases numbered 10, after V lost 4 bases and J lost 5 bases. The CDR3 loop reads CSAIPHGTGKDTQYF. The CDR3 DNA sequence: TGCAGTGCTATCCCGCATGGGACAGGGAAAGATACGCAGTATTTT.

This clonotype was seen ten or more times. As DNA, the CDR3 is TGTGCCAGCAGCTTACGACGGGATCCTAATGAGCAGTTCTTC. This codes for CASSLRRDPNEQFF. V gene TRBV7-2 combines with J gene TRBJ2-1; TRBD2 might be the D (5 bases). CDR3 length: 14 amino acids. The germline CDR1 and CDR2 sequences are SGHTA and FQGNSA. V was cut by 2 bases and J by 7 bases, with 12 bases left in between.

V usage is TRBV3-1 and J usage is TRBJ1-5; D remains unclear. Deletions cut 3 bases from V and 7 bases from J, with 13 bases between. This CDR3 spans 14 amino acids. Germline V lookup: CDR1 LGHDT, CDR2 YNNKEL (reference sequence). CDR3: CASSHGGSEQPQHF. DNA for the CDR3: TGTGCCAGCAGCCACGGAGGGTCGGAACAGCCCCAGCATTTT. Full variable domain (missing parts from reference TRBV3-1 and TRBJ1-5): DTAVSQTPKYLVTQMGNDKSIKCEQNLGHDTMYWYKQDSKKFLKIMFSYNNKELIINETVPNRFSPKSPDKAHLNLHINSLELGDSAVYFCASSHGGSEQPQHFGDGTRLSIL.

This sequence joins TRBV5-1 and TRBJ2-3, with 7 bases that match TRBD1. The J segment lost 6 bases and the V segment lost 0 bases, leaving 4 bases of the junction unmatched. The CDR3 is 14 amino acids. Germline V CDR1 and CDR2: SGHRS, YFSETQ. CDR3 loop: CASSLARTGDTQYF. CDR3 DNA sequence: TGCGCCAGCAGCTTGGCTAGGACAGGCGATACGCAGTATTTT.

At least ten counts were recorded for this clonotype. This chain connects TRBV3-1 to TRBJ1-1; 11 bases align to TRBD1. J gave up 3 bases and V 4 bases, and 4 bases lay outside the gene matches. The CDR3 sequence is 15 residues long. Germline V gives CDR1 LGHDT, CDR2 YNNKEL (reference sequence). The DNA for the CDR3 is TGTGCCAGCAGCCGCAAGGGACAGGGGGACACTGAAGCTTTCTTT. Residues: CASSRKGQGDTEAFF.

This clonotype was counted many times. As DNA, the CDR3 is TGTGCCAGCAGTCTGTTTACAGGGAAGGCTGAAGCTTTCTTT. Amino acid sequence: CASSLFTGKAEAFF. The chain joins TRBV12-3 or TRBV12-4 to TRBJ1-1, with D possibly TRBD1 on 6 matching bases. The V end lost 5 bases, the J end lost 6 bases, and 16 bases lay between the germline ends. CDR3 length: 14 residues.